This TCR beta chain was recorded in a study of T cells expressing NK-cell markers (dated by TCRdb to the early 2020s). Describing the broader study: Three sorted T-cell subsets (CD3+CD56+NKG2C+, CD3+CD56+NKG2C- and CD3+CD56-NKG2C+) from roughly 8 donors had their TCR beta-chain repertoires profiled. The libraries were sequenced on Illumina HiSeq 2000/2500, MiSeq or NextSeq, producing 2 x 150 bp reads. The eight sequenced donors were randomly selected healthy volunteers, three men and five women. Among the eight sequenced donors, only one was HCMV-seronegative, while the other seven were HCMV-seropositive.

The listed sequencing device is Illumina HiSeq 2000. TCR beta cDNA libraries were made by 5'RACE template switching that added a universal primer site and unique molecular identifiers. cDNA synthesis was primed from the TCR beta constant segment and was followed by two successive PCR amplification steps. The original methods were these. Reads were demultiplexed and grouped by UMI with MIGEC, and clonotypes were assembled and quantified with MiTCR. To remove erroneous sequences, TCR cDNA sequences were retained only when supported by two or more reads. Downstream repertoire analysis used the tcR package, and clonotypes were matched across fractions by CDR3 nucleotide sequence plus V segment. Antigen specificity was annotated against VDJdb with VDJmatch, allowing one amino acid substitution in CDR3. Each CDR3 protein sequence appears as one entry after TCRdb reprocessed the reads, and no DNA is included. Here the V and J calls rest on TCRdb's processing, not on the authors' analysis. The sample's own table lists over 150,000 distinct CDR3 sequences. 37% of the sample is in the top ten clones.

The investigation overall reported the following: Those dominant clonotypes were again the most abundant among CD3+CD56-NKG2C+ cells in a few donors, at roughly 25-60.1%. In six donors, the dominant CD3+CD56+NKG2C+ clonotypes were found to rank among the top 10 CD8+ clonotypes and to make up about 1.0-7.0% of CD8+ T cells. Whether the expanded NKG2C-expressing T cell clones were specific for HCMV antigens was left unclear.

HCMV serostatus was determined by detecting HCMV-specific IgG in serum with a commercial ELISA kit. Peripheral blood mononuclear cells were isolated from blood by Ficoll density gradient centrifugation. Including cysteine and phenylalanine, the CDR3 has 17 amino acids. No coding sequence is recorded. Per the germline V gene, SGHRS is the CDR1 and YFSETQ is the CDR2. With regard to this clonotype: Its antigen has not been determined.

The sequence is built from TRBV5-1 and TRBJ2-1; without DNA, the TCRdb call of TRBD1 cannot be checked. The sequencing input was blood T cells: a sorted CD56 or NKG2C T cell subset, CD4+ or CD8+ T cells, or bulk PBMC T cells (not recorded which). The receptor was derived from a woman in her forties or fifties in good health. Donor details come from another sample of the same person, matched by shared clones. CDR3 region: CASSLGPGTGVNNEQFF.